This is a list of T cell receptor beta chains from one sample in a study of cytomegalovirus exposure and HLA in healthy donors. Profiled with immunoSEQ multiplex PCR; TCRdb holds only in-frame clones, not every one. The sample has 140,000 to 150,000 clones; roughly 79% are singletons. The sample consisted of PBMCs. The receptors shown here come from an older woman in good health and CMV-seropositive. The conserved cysteine and the conserved F or W are not part of the CDR3 here. The order of the fields is V gene, clone size, CDR3 protein. The size of a clone is reported for some rows only, either as once, few or many, or as a class for expanded clones.

TRBV30	-	AWSHPGQNTGELF
TRBV23-1	-	ASSQLIPVGTGDPYEQY
TRBV5-1	-	ASSLGDFNQPQH
TRBV4-3	-	ASSQLGDRKETQY
TRBV28	-	ASSLPVYGYT
TRBV5-1	-	ASSLDGRTSGHIGY
TRBV11-2	-	ASSSDAGAVQPQH
TRBV7-3	-	ASSPRGGDTTEAF
TRBV28	-	ASSSRQGFDEQY
TRBV7-6	-	ASTPGGSTEAF
TRBV27	-	ASRAGAGNTIY
TRBV19	-	ASSINSGTPEQY
TRBV19	-	ASSMEGAYRGGEAF
TRBV7-3	-	ASSSYRDRTLDTGELF
TRBV6-5	-	ASSLGYEQY
TRBV11-2	-	ASSRGRLNSPLH
TRBV14	-	ASSQDWHNEQF
TRBV7-6	-	ASSLASSRGDEQF
TRBV5-5	-	ASSLAPWTFPSSYEQY
TRBV5-1	-	ASSLELAGGEDTQY
TRBV7-2	-	ASSRSGTNTGELF
TRBV27	-	ASSLFGLGAHSNQPQH
TRBV27	-	ASRLNRVTEAF
TRBV29-1	-	SVEASGGYEQY
TRBV5-6	-	ASSLAGTGVQETQY
TRBV11-2	-	ASSPSAGWVGSYNEQF
TRBV27	-	ASSLRTGGLGEKLF
TRBV5-8	-	ASSLTTGPINYGYT
TRBV4-2	-	ASSQVSQGAREQF
TRBV4-1	-	ASSQARVGANEKLF
TRBV27	-	ASSLAGSNQPQH
TRBV28	-	ASSRPPGLAGKVEQF
TRBV4-2	-	ASSPGTGQTGELF
TRBV28	-	ASSFPQTSTNEKLF
TRBV25-1	-	ASSDSGSSTDTQY
TRBV7-3	-	ASSLMGGSSLETQY
TRBV7-9	-	ASTKAGEANQPQH
TRBV21-1	-	ASSKGTGGEKLF
TRBV5-1	-	ASSPGLAGGNEQF
TRBV10-3	-	AISEQGGDGYT
TRBV7-9	few	ASSLLSSGRAGTGELF
TRBV9	few	ASSVEGVNTEAF
TRBV6-5	once	ASSYRQGEQY
TRBV19	-	ASSIDQGWTEAF
TRBV5-1	-	ASSSLGGERNEQF
TRBV11-2	-	ASSPEGQIDYEQY